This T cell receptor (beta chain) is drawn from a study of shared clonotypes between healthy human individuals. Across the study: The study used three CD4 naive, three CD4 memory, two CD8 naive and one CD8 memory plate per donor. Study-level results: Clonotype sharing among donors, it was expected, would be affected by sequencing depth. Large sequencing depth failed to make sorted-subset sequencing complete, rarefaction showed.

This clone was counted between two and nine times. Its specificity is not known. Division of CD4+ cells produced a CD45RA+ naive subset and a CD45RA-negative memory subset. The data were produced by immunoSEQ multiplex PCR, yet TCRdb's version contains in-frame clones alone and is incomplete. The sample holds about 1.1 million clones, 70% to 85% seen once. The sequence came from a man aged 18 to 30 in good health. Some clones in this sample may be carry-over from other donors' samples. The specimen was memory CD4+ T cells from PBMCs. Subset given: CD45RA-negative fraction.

CDR3 loop: CASNPKPGLAGTNTGELFF. CDR3 nucleotide sequence: TGTGCCAGCAACCCAAAACCGGGACTAGCGGGCACGAACACCGGGGAGCTGTTTTTT. The chain combines TRBV7-8 with TRBJ2-2; 12 nucleotides line up with TRBD2. This CDR3 has 19 residues. V was clipped by 7 bases and J by 0 bases; unmatched bases: 12. CDR1 and CDR2 (germline): SGHVS, FQNEAQ.